One and the same sample provided the 21 T cell receptor beta chains below, sequenced in a study of shared T cell receptors in the human thymus. The data were produced by immunoSEQ multiplex PCR, yet TCRdb's version contains in-frame clones alone and is incomplete. The sample holds about 380,000 clones, roughly 94% seen once. The sequenced material came from thymocytes. The receptors stem from a human donor.

The CDR3 is CASSYPGDEQFF. The CDR3 region has the DNA TGTGCCAGCAGTTACCCGGGGGATGAGCAGTTCTTC. The chain couples TRBV6-5 to TRBJ2-1, with TRBD2 as a possible D gene (6 bases). This CDR3 is built from 12 residues. Germline values: CDR1 MNHEY, CDR2 SVGAGI. The V end was cut by 2 bases, the J end by 8 bases, with 7 bases between.

V usage is TRBV6-5 and J usage is TRBJ1-2, with 7 bases lining up with TRBD1. The CDR3 totals 15 residues. The V gene end was trimmed by 5 bases and the J gene end by 3 bases; junction bases not matched to a gene: 9. The germline gives CDR1 MNHEY, CDR2 SVGAGI. The CDR3 here is CASSHRQGLDYGYTF. The CDR3 nucleotides read TGTGCCAGCAGTCACCGACAGGGTTTGGACTATGGCTACACCTTC.

The J gene is TRBJ1-1, the V gene TRBV29-1; D is perhaps TRBD1 (5 bases). V lost 7 bases, J lost 1 base, and 13 bases lay in between. CDR1 and CDR2 from the germline V gene are SQVTM and ANQGSEA. This CDR3 region has 13 residues. This CDR3 is CSGRGGTNTEAFF. The DNA of the CDR3 is TGCAGCGGGAGGGGAGGGACGAACACTGAAGCTTTCTTT.

The sample holds one count of this clone. The genes are TRBV19 and TRBJ2-7, with D perhaps matching TRBD1 (6 bases). With 2 bases removed from V and 2 bases from J, the gap between germline ends came to 22 bases. Germline values: CDR1 LNHDA, CDR2 SQIVND (reference sequence). The CDR3 length is 18 residues. CDR3 coding DNA: TGTGCCAGTAGTATAATTAGTCCCCCAACAGGGCGAACCTACGAGCAGTACTTC. Protein sequence: CASSIISPPTGRTYEQYF.

The chain is built from TRBV28 and TRBJ1-2; maybe TRBD1 (5 bases). Trimming pared 6 bases from V and 3 bases from J, leaving 17 bases between. The germline CDR1 and CDR2 sequences are MDHEN and SYDVKM. The CDR3 runs to 15 residues. The CDR3 protein is CASRPEMRGDYGYTF. Written as DNA, the CDR3 is TGTGCCAGCAGACCAGAGATGAGGGGAGACTATGGCTACACCTTC.

This clone has only one observation. The same CDR3 can be traced to other DNA sequences in this sample. V gene TRBV19 combines with J gene TRBJ1-5, with 9 positions matching TRBD1. The germline V gene encodes CDR1 LNHDA and CDR2 SQIVND (reference sequence). The V and J ends lost 0 bases and 3 bases, in that order; junction bases with no gene match: 9. The CDR3 is 18 amino acids. CDR3 amino acids: CASSIEGQGMPFNQPQHF. The CDR3 DNA sequence: TGTGCCAGTAGTATAGAGGGACAGGGAATGCCATTCAATCAGCCCCAGCATTTT.

The V and J genes are TRBV6-5 and TRBJ1-1; D is unresolved. The CDR3 has 15 residues. Trimming stripped 2 bases from V and 2 bases from J, with 12 bases between. Per the germline V gene, CDR1 is MNHEY and CDR2 is SVGAGI. This CDR3 is CASSYQEISNTEAFF. The CDR3 bases are TGTGCCAGCAGTTACCAAGAGATAAGCAACACTGAAGCTTTCTTT.

The rearrangement uses TRBV7-2 and TRBJ2-1; D not resolved. This CDR3 comprises 15 residues. Trimming pared 4 bases from V and 12 bases from J, leaving 22 bases between. Germline V gene sequence: CDR1 SGHTA, CDR2 FQGNSA. The CDR3 DNA is TGTGCCAGCAGCTCGATACGCATGGCGCTCTTAGGGCAGTTCTTC. This gives the protein CASSSIRMALLGQFF. The variable domain in full, with the rest retrieved from reference TRBV7-2 and TRBJ2-1, is GAGVSQSPSNKVTEKGKDVELRCDPISGHTALYWYRQSLGQGLEFLIYFQGNSAPDKSGLPSDRFSAERTGGSVSTLTIQRTQQEDSAVYLCASSSIRMALLGQFFGPGTRLTVL.

The chain joins TRBV11-2 to TRBJ1-5; 7 bases align to TRBD1. CDR3 size: 15 residues. In germline, CDR1 is SGHAT, CDR2 FQNNGV. The trim removed 1 base at V and 5 bases at J, leaving 5 bases unmatched. The CDR3: CASSLAGQNHQPQHF. DNA for the CDR3: TGTGCCAGCAGCTTAGCGGGACAGAATCATCAGCCCCAGCATTTT.

This clone has more than one count but fewer than ten. This sequence joins TRBV12-5 and TRBJ1-1; unclear D gene. Germline V gene data show CDR1 as LGHNT and CDR2 as FRNRAP. The CDR3 sequence is 11 residues long. Between the trimmed V and J ends, which lost 7 bases and 8 bases, there was a span of 11 bases. The CDR3 DNA sequence: TGTGCTAGTGTCCGGGGTCGGGAAGCTTTCTTT. This encodes CASVRGREAFF.

The rearrangement uses TRBV29-1 and TRBJ2-7, with 11 bases identical to TRBD1. Germline CDR1 and CDR2: SQVTM and ANQGSEA. The CDR3 has 14 residues. J gave up 5 bases and V 3 bases, and 6 bases lay outside the gene matches. As DNA, the CDR3 is TGCAGCGTTGATTGGGGGACAGGGGGACACGAGCAGTACTTC. Translation gives CSVDWGTGGHEQYF.

The rearrangement uses TRBV28 and TRBJ2-3, with TRBD2 identical over 7 bases. The CDR3 covers 15 residues. Germline V gene data show CDR1 as MDHEN and CDR2 as SYDVKM. After removal of 6 bases from V and 2 bases from J, the junction contained 8 bases not matched to a gene. CDR3 bases: TGTGCCAGCAGCTTACCGGGAGGTCTCACAGATACGCAGTATTTT. Its translation: CASSLPGGLTDTQYF.

The chain is built from TRBV28 and TRBJ1-1; D is unresolved. From germline, CDR1 is MDHEN and CDR2 SYDVKM. This CDR3 has 15 amino acids. Trimming left V 2 bases short and J 1 base short, with 11 bases between. CDR3 sequence reads: CASSLSPKANTEAFF. The CDR3 region has the DNA TGTGCCAGCAGTTTAAGCCCCAAGGCGAACACTGAAGCTTTCTTT.

The J gene is TRBJ2-1, the V gene TRBV4-2; 8 bases match TRBD1. CDR3 size: 16 residues. CDR1 and CDR2 (germline): LGHNA, YNFKEQ. Trimming took 2 bases from V and 3 from J; bases not matched to a gene: 6. The CDR3 spells CASSQPTGTGYNEQFF. Written as DNA, the CDR3 is TGTGCCAGCAGCCAACCTACCGGGACAGGCTACAATGAGCAGTTCTTC.

V is TRBV30 and J is TRBJ2-3, with TRBD2 matching over 9 bases. Trimming took 0 bases from V and 0 from J; bases not matched to a gene: 10. The CDR3 has 18 amino acids. Germline values: CDR1 GTSNPN, CDR2 SVGIG (reference sequence). The CDR3 region is CAWSVPSGDRSSTDTQYF. Written as DNA, the CDR3 is TGTGCCTGGAGTGTACCTAGCGGGGATAGAAGTAGCACAGATACGCAGTATTTT.

This chain links TRBV11-2 with TRBJ2-1; no definite D call. In germline, CDR1 is SGHAT, CDR2 FQNNGV. The CDR3 runs to 12 residues. Between the trimmed V and J ends, which lost 8 bases and 10 bases, there was a span of 15 bases. This CDR3 reads CASPGFDREQFF. CDR3 sequence (DNA): TGTGCCAGCCCGGGCTTTGATCGGGAGCAGTTCTTC.

This clone appeared a single time. The rearrangement joins TRBV12-5 to TRBJ1-2; D is uncertain. CDR3 length: 14 residues. Germline V gives CDR1 LGHNT, CDR2 FRNRAP. The V end lost 1 base, the J end lost 11 bases, and 17 bases lay between the germline ends. CDR3 in amino acids: CASGLDSTRAPYTF. The DNA of the CDR3 is TGTGCTAGTGGTTTGGATTCTACCCGGGCTCCTTACACCTTC.

The genes are TRBV6-4 and TRBJ2-1; 11 bases line up with TRBD1. Germline V gene sequence: CDR1 MRHNA, CDR2 SNTAGT. V lost 0 bases and J lost 2; bases outside the gene matches: 3. The CDR3 contains 17 residues. CDR3 in amino acids: CASSDSTDRGPYNEQFF. The CDR3 bases are TGTGCCAGCAGTGACTCCACGGACAGGGGGCCCTACAATGAGCAGTTCTTC.

In DNA, the CDR3 is TGTGCCTGGGTGGACAGGGGGACCTACAATGAGCAGTTCTTC. Protein sequence: CAWVDRGTYNEQFF. The chain links TRBV30 to TRBJ2-1; 10 bases are shared with TRBD1. The length of the CDR3 is 14 residues. Per germline, CDR1 GTSNPN and CDR2 SVGIG (reference sequence). Trimming removed 5 bases from V and 2 bases from J; junction bases left unmatched: 3.

The chain recombines TRBV5-1 with TRBJ1-2; TRBD1 agrees at 7 bases. The CDR3 has 15 residues. Germline assignment: CDR1 SGHRS and CDR2 YFSETQ. Trimming removed 6 bases from V and 5 bases from J; junction bases left unmatched: 13. The CDR3, as DNA: TGCGCCAGCACCCTTGGGGCAGGGGGTAATTATGGCTACACCTTC. This encodes CASTLGAGGNYGYTF.

V gene TRBV4-1 combines with J gene TRBJ2-5; no clear D gene. Germline lookup yields CDR1 MGHRA and CDR2 YSYEKL. V dropped 0 bases and J dropped 2 bases, with 13 bases sitting between them. CDR3 length: 16 amino acids. CDR3 in DNA: TGCGCCAGCAGCCAAGATCCCGACGGAGAGCAAGAGACCCAGTACTTC. This translates into CASSQDPDGEQETQYF.